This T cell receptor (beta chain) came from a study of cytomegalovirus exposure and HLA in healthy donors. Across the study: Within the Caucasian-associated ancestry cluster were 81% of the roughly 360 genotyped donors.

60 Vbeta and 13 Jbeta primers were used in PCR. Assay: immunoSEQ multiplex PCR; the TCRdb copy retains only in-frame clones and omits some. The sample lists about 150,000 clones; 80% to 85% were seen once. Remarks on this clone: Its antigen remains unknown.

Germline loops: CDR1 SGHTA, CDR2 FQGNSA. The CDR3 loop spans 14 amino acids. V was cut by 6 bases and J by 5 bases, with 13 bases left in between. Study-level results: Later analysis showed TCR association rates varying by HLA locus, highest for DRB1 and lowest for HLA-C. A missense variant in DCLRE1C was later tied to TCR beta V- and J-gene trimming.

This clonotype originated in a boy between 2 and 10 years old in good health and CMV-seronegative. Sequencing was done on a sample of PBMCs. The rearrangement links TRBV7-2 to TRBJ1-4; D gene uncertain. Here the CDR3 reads CASSKAGGNEKLFF. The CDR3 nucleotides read TGTGCCAGCAGTAAAGCTGGCGGAAATGAAAAACTGTTTTTT.